This T cell receptor (beta chain) comes out of a study of regulatory T cells in long-lasting Graves disease. To make TCR beta libraries, researchers used iRepertoire HTBI primers and Arm-PCR of CDR3 regions. MiXCR, run by TCRdb on the multiplex PCR reads, gives a single entry per CDR3 protein. This table has roughly 250,000 distinct CDR3 sequences, 15% to 20% appearing once. The sample's time point: newly diagnosed GD, antithyroid drugs for less than 3 months. PBMCs provided the RNA from which the TCR library was made. The CDR3 has 14 residues. The germline V gene has CDR1 WSHSY and CDR2 SAAADI. V lost 7 bases and J lost 6; bases outside the gene matches: 9. These same data were also listed under a study on T cells in Graves' hyperthyroidism and ophthalmopathy.

The chain employs TRBV10-2 and TRBJ2-1; TRBD2 aligns across 7 bases. The TCR originated in a woman aged 25-40 years with Graves disease. The specimen comprised peripheral blood mononuclear cells (PBMCs), sampled at new diagnosis, from a patient treated with antithyroid drugs. CDR3 nucleotide sequence: TGCGCCAGCATCGGCGGGGGATCTTGCAATGAGCAGTTCTTC. This encodes CASIGGGSCNEQFF.